The entry below gives a single T cell receptor (beta chain) sequence along with its context. Antigen unknown. Germline CDR1 reads SEHNR; CDR2 reads FQNEAQ (reference sequence). The V gene lost 5 bases and the J gene lost 3 bases, with 11 bases spanning the gap. This CDR3 comprises 15 residues. This sample stems from a study of cytomegalovirus exposure and HLA in healthy donors. The study, taken as a whole, reports: A later analysis found common viral pathogens apparently linked to several of the most significant clusters.

PCR was performed using 60 Vbeta and 13 Jbeta primers. The assay was immunoSEQ multiplex PCR, and TCRdb's table has in-frame clones only and misses some. The repertoire holds around 170,000 clones, with around four fifths as singletons. The specimen was PBMCs. This chain joins TRBV7-9 and TRBJ1-6; no clear D. This TCR was sampled from a male donor in good health and CMV-seronegative. CDR3 sequence (DNA): TGTGCCAGCAGCCCAGGTGTCAGCTATAATTCACCCCTCCACTTT. This sequence encodes CASSPGVSYNSPLHF.